The present TCR beta chain was sequenced within a study of identical twins (TCRdb year 2016). Background on the whole study: To test whether fetal clonotypes persist, the study used deep sequencing on TCR alpha and beta repertoires from monozygotic twins, unrelated adults of various ages, and cord blood. To rule out contamination, replicate twin experiments were performed at different times with different library preparation protocols.

Results the study describes overall, beyond this receptor: Fewer insertions were carried by abundant cord blood beta clonotypes; a weaker similar trend was observed in young adult naive repertoires, while no such trend was observed in memory repertoires. In beta out-of-frame sequences, excess twin sharing was weaker, because having fewer shared sequences lowered the signal-to-noise ratio. Out-of-frame TCR alpha sharing in monozygotic twins was systematically underestimated by recombination models, whereas sharing between unrelated individuals was in agreement with the recombination models. Invariant T cells such as MAIT and iNKT could partly confound zero-insertion analyses, though diverse VJ usage argued against this for most clonotypes. Conclusions relied on cross-sectional statistical analysis, since the same donors could not be followed over many years. Compared with coincidental sharing between unrelated individuals, out-of-frame TCR alpha sequences shared between twins showed an excess of sequences with low generation probability.

Every donor in the study was a healthy Caucasian. Three pairs of female monozygotic twins, all aged roughly 18 to 29 years, made up the twin cohort. Miltenyi CD45RO+ enrichment and human naive T-cell isolation kits were used to isolate memory (CD45RO+) and naive T cells from PBMC. CDR1 and CDR2 were assigned from the germline V gene (reference sequence) as DFQATT and SNEGSKA. Including cysteine and phenylalanine, the CDR3 has 15 amino acids. Here the CDR3 DNA is all that survives: 45 bases in frame from base 1. V is trimmed back by 5 bases and J by 9 bases, and the junction contains 13 bases that no gene match accounts for. Library prep was done by 5' RACE. The instrument given in TCRdb is Illumina HiSeq 2000. Template switching introduced a universal primer binding site; the final cDNA contained a unique molecular identifier, enabling accurate counting of TCR cDNA molecules. Specific primers in the conserved constant-segment region were used to synthesize first-strand cDNA for TCR alpha and beta chains. To control for contamination, every cDNA library was double barcoded, receiving both a SMART-Mk sample barcode and Illumina barcodes. TruSeq adapter sequences, together with Illumina sample barcodes, were added in two successive PCR steps. The Illumina HiSeq platform was used with custom primers to sequence TCR alpha and beta cDNA libraries. In the authors' own workflow: Unique molecular identifiers were extracted from raw reads with MiGEC, and CDR3 positions were determined with MiXCR. Recombination models were inferred per individual with the repgenHMM and IGoR tools using an EM algorithm. The tcR package in R was used for shared clonotype analysis, with sharing normalized by the product of cloneset sizes. Out-of-frame nonproductive sequences were analyzed to study raw recombination free of thymic and clonal selection effects. TCRdb reworked the public reads: Q25 trimming with fastp, MiXCR clone assembly, productive beta chains retained. Every CDR3 protein is listed once, alongside the most common genes and DNA of its rows. What appears here as the V and J calls and clone size reflects TCRdb's work, not the paper's. This sample comprises more than 250,000 distinct CDR3 sequences, around 8.8% of them detected only once. The ten largest account for less than 2.5% of the sample.

The sample holds a few counts of this clonotype. The target of this receptor is not known. Base qualities are not recorded, but no much larger clone differs from it by a single base. This same sample was also part of a study on yellow fever vaccine responses in identical twins. The second study, in turn, reports: According to the authors, in identical twins the way T cells responded to vaccination appeared partly convergent and partly personalized. The study precisely tracked vaccine-responding T cell clones in identical twins.

Sequencing was performed on memory (CD45RO+) T cells sorted from blood. The sample's cell subset or site label, decoded: CD45RO+ enriched T cells. The clonotype comes from a woman aged 18 to 35 in good health. This chain joins TRBV20-1 to TRBJ2-1; 10 nucleotides in the junction match TRBD2. The bases are TGCAGTGCTCCCAGAAAGCGGGGGGGCGGGAGTGAGCAGTTCTTC. Translated, this gives CSAPRKRGGGSEQFF.